This T cell receptor (beta chain) emerged from a study of monozygotic twins with inflammatory bowel disease. Each of TCRalpha and TCRbeta cDNA went through two nested PCRs, lasting approximately 16 and 10 cycles. TCRdb re-called the 5' RACE reads and shows each CDR3 protein once, DNA omitted. The repertoire table contains 300,000 to 400,000 distinct CDR3 sequences. In germline, CDR1 is SGHRS, CDR2 YFSETQ. The CDR3 loop spans 16 amino acids. This TCR was sampled from a human donor with ulcerative colitis or Crohn's disease, or a healthy co-twin of an affected twin (not recorded which). The rearrangement links TRBV5-1 to TRBJ2-3; TCRdb outputs TRBD1, but without DNA this stays unchecked. The sample consisted of blood. CDR3 residues: CASSFPRDRDVDTQYF.